These 31 T cell receptor beta chains were sequenced from one sample in a study of tumor and adjacent non-tumor tissue in lung cancer. Three rounds of nested PCR, following a modified ARM-PCR protocol, produced the TCRbeta library. TCRdb re-called the multiplex PCR reads with MiXCR, one entry per CDR3 protein. The sample lists under 150,000 distinct CDR3 sequences, about 66% occurring once. No cell sorting was done before RNA was extracted from the tissue. The sequencing input was lung tumor tissue. These receptors were collected from a man aged 25 to 45 with non-small cell lung cancer.

The chain recombines TRBV19 with TRBJ1-1; a weak D match, TRBD1 (5 bases). This CDR3 region has 14 residues. Germline values: CDR1 LNHDA, CDR2 SQIVND (reference sequence). Between the trimmed V and J ends, which lost 5 bases and 2 bases, there was a span of 12 bases. CDR3 protein: CASSASGTNTEAFF. Written as DNA, the CDR3 is TGTGCCAGTAGTGCTTCCGGGACCAACACTGAAGCTTTCTTT.

Comment on this clonotype: With a much larger clone just one base away, this may be a read error. The chain has TRBV4-1 and TRBJ1-5, with a tentative D call TRBD1 (5 bases). The CDR3 totals 16 residues. Germline CDR1 MGHRA, CDR2 YSYEKL. The V end lost 4 bases, the J end lost 3 bases, and 16 bases lay between the germline ends. The CDR3: CASSPQQDMYNQPQHF. The CDR3 DNA sequence: TGCGCCAGCAGCCCACAACAGGATATGTACAATCAGCCCCAGCATTTT.

This clonotype was seen more than once but under ten times. V usage is TRBV7-8 and J usage is TRBJ1-4, with D perhaps matching TRBD1 (5 bases). V lost 4 bases to trimming and J lost 5 bases, with 8 bases between them. CDR3 length equals 13 residues. CDR1 and CDR2 from the germline V gene are SGHVS and FQNEAQ. CDR3: CASSSGQNEKLFF. The CDR3, as DNA: TGTGCCAGCAGCTCCGGACAAAATGAAAAACTGTTTTTT. Together with reference TRBV7-8 and TRBJ1-4, the CDR3 gives the full variable domain: GAGVSQSPRYKVAKRGQDVALRCDPISGHVSLFWYQQALGQGPEFLTYFQNEAQLDKSGLPSDRFFAERPEGSVSTLKIQRTQQEDSAVYLCASSSGQNEKLFFGSGTQLSVL.

On this clonotype: This may arise from a read error, as a much more abundant clone is one base away. The rearrangement joins TRBV12-3 or TRBV12-4 to TRBJ2-2; 10 nucleotides agree with TRBD1. The CDR3 sequence is 15 residues long. The CDR3 coding sequence is TGTACCAGCAGTCCGTGGACAGGGGGCACCGGGGAGCTGTTTTTT. It is translated as CTSSPWTGGTGELFF.

This chain uses TRBV12-3 or TRBV12-4 with TRBJ1-5; D is unresolved. V lost 1 base and J lost 4, with 14 bases in between. This CDR3 region has 16 residues. DNA for the CDR3: TGTGCCAGCAGTTTAGATGGGAGAGGGTTTAATCAGCCCCAGCATTTT. Its protein is CASSLDGRGFNQPQHF.

Note on this clonotype: A single base separates this from a much larger clone, so it may be a read error. This chain joins TRBV6-6 and TRBJ2-6; a possible D gene is TRBD2 (6 bases). This CDR3 region has 18 residues. Germline values: CDR1 MNHNY, CDR2 SVGAGI (reference sequence). The DNA for the CDR3 is TGTGCCAGCAGTATCGCCGGCGGGGCGAGCTCTGGGGCCAACATCCTGACTTTC. This gives the protein CASSIAGGASSGANILTF.

To note about this clonotype: A much larger clone sits a single nucleotide away, making a read error possible. This chain connects TRBV12-3 or TRBV12-4 to TRBJ2-1, with D uncertain. The CDR3 totals 12 residues. CDR3 sequence (DNA): TGTGCCAGCAATTTAACTAACAATGAGCAGTTCTTC. Protein: CASNLTNNEQFF.

This sequence joins TRBV5-6 and TRBJ2-1; no clear D. Germline assignment: CDR1 SGHDT and CDR2 YYEEEE. The CDR3 covers 15 residues. V lost 0 bases to trimming and J lost 5 bases, with 12 bases between them. The CDR3 nucleotides read TGTGCCAGCAGCTTGGGCCTAACGGCTCACAATGAGCAGTTCTTC. It specifies CASSLGLTAHNEQFF.

With respect to this clonotype: A single base separates this from a much larger clone, so it may be a read error. CDR3 coding DNA: TGTGCCATCAATGAGTCCCTGGGGGTAGCGGGGGGCCTTCAAGAGCAGTTCTTC. It yields the protein CAINESLGVAGGLQEQFF. This rearrangement joins TRBV10-3 to TRBJ2-1; 10 bases are shared with TRBD2. The germline CDR1 and CDR2 sequences are ENHRY and SYGVKD. The CDR3 is 18 residues long.

The chain recombines TRBV7-6 with TRBJ1-4; 7 bases map to TRBD1. This CDR3 spans 12 amino acids. The V segment lost 6 bases and the J segment 10 bases; nucleotides outside the gene matches: 5. CDR1 is SGHVS and CDR2 is FNYEAQ in the germline V gene. Here the CDR3 reads CASRFPGGKLFF. The CDR3 DNA sequence: TGTGCCAGCAGATTTCCAGGGGGAAAACTGTTTTTT.

This clonotype appeared a single time. A read error may explain this, as a much larger clone is one base away. Written as DNA, the CDR3 is TGCAGTGCTAGAGATGTATTCGGGCAGGGGGCCGCAGATGCGCAGTATTTT. Translated, it gives CSARDVFGQGAADAQYF. The chain is built from TRBV20-1 and TRBJ2-3; 8 nucleotides line up with TRBD1. Germline V gives CDR1 DFQATT, CDR2 SNEGSKA (reference sequence). The CDR3 consists of 17 residues.

A remark on this clonotype: One junction end disagrees with the germline gene, perhaps due to a read error. V gene TRBV11-2 combines with J gene TRBJ2-3, with D uncertain. This CDR3 has 14 residues. CDR1 is SGHAT and CDR2 is FQNNGV in the germline V gene. The CDR3 DNA is TGTACCAGCAGCTTCGGCCAGAACTCAGATGCGCAGTATTTT. Translating gives CTSSFGQNSDAQYF.

This clonotype came up a few times. J is TRBJ1-6 and V is TRBV18; D is uncertain. V lost 3 bases and J lost 4, with 1 base in between. The germline gives CDR1 KGHSH, CDR2 LQKENI. This CDR3 spans 12 amino acids. The CDR3 region has the DNA TGTGCCAGCTCACCGTATAATTCACCCCTCCACTTT. This sequence encodes CASSPYNSPLHF.

Concerning this clonotype: A much larger clone sits a single nucleotide away, making a read error possible. The rearrangement links TRBV29-1 to TRBJ2-5; D may be TRBD1 (6 bases). Germline loops: CDR1 SQVTM, CDR2 ANQGSEA. CDR3 length: 12 amino acids. DNA of the CDR3: TGCAGCGTGGGGGACATTGGGGAGACCCAGAACTTC. Protein: CSVGDIGETQNF.

About this clonotype itself: Its ends do not fully match the called genes, so a read error is possible. This chain uses TRBV4-1 with TRBJ1-3, with a possible D match to TRBD1 (6 bases). CDR1 is MGHRA and CDR2 is YSYEKL in the germline V gene. This CDR3 region has 16 residues. The CDR3 spells CASSQASGGSGDIIYF. CDR3 coding DNA: TGCGCCAGCAGTCAAGCCTCGGGGGGCTCTGGAGACATCATATATTTT.

Turning to this clonotype: The final CDR3 position lacks the conserved phenylalanine or tryptophan, pointing to a likely read error. In DNA, the CDR3 is TGCAGTTGGGAGTACGGGAATCAGCCCCAGCATATT. Protein: CSWEYGNQPQHI. The V and J genes are TRBV20-1 and TRBJ1-5; D is ambiguous. The CDR3 has 12 residues. Germline values: CDR1 DFQATT, CDR2 SNEGSKA (reference sequence). V was cut by 8 bases and J by 4 bases, with 12 bases left in between.

Note on this clonotype: Germline and junction disagree at one end, which may indicate a read error. The chain joins TRBV11-2 to TRBJ2-7, with TRBD2 matching 7 bases. Germline V gene data show CDR1 as SGHAT and CDR2 as FQNNGV. The CDR3 has 12 amino acids. The CDR3 sequence: CANSLSRGEQYF. DNA for the CDR3: TGTGCCAACAGCTTAAGCCGGGGGGAGCAGTATTTC. Variable domain in full (rest from reference TRBV11-2 and TRBJ2-7): EAGVAQSPRYKIIEKRQSVAFWCNPISGHATLYWYQQILGQGPKLLIQFQNNGVVDDSQLPKDRFSAERLKGVDSTLKIQPAKLEDSAVYLCANSLSRGEQYFGPGTRLTVT.

A note on this clonotype: At one end the junction does not follow the germline gene, possibly because of a read error. This sequence joins TRBV29-1 and TRBJ2-4, with D perhaps being TRBD1 or TRBD2 (6 bases each). Germline V gene sequence: CDR1 SQVTM, CDR2 ANQGSEA. The CDR3 length is 14 residues. In DNA, the CDR3 is TGTAGCGGAAGCGACCAGGGGGCCAAAAACATTCAGTACTTC. It encodes CSGSDQGAKNIQYF.

This rearrangement joins TRBV19 to TRBJ2-3, with TRBD2 matching 9 bases. Germline V gives CDR1 LNHDA, CDR2 SQIVND (reference sequence). Unmatched junction bases numbered 13, after V lost 6 bases and J lost 0 bases. The CDR3 length is 18 residues. In DNA form, the CDR3 reads TGTGCCAGTAGCCCGCGTTTAGCGGGAGTTCCGAGCACAGATACGCAGTATTTT. This codes for CASSPRLAGVPSTDTQYF. The whole variable domain, remainder taken from reference TRBV19 and TRBJ2-3, is DGGITQSPKYLFRKEGQNVTLSCEQNLNHDAMYWYRQDPGQGLRLIYYSQIVNDFQKGDIAEGYSVSREKKESFPLTVTSAQKNPTAFYLCASSPRLAGVPSTDTQYFGPGTRLTVL.

The V gene is TRBV20-1, the J gene TRBJ2-1; 10 bases are shared with TRBD2. V shed 3 bases and J 5 bases; nucleotides not matched to a gene: 10. The germline gives CDR1 DFQATT, CDR2 SNEGSKA (reference sequence). This CDR3 region has 16 residues. CDR3 sequence (DNA): TGCAGTGCTAGGGACCCTAGCGGGAGTCTAAACAATGAGCAGTTCTTC. Amino acid sequence: CSARDPSGSLNNEQFF.

A remark on this clonotype: This is likely a read error, given that the CDR3 carries no conserved phenylalanine or tryptophan at its end. This chain joins TRBV4-3 and TRBJ1-4; D perhaps matches TRBD1 (5 bases). This CDR3 region has 15 residues. V lost 1 base and J lost 8, with 14 bases in between. The germline CDR1 and CDR2 sequences are LGHNA and YSLEER. The CDR3 sequence is CASSQGGGSPEKLFL. The CDR3 DNA sequence: TGCGCCAGCAGCCAAGGGGGCGGGAGCCCAGAAAAACTGTTTCTT.

Concerning this clonotype: This clone may be a read error of a much larger clone one base away. The genes are TRBV6-5 and TRBJ2-2; D remains unclear. The V gene's germline CDR1 is MNHEY and CDR2 SVGAGI. The CDR3 contains 16 residues. CDR3 sequence reads: CACSYSTPLNTGELFF. As DNA, the CDR3 is TGTGCCTGCAGTTACTCGACCCCACTTAACACCGGGGAGCTGTTTTTT.

This clonotype has at least ten counts. V and J are TRBV20-1 and TRBJ2-7, with D uncertain. The CDR3 consists of 12 residues. Per germline, CDR1 DFQATT and CDR2 SNEGSKA (reference sequence). V dropped 1 base and J dropped 4 bases, with 8 bases sitting between them. Here the CDR3 reads CSARGPTYEQYF. The CDR3 DNA reads as TGCAGTGCTAGAGGCCCGACATACGAGCAGTACTTC.

The genes are TRBV6-5 and TRBJ2-5; D tentatively fits TRBD1 or TRBD2 (6 bases each). This CDR3 comprises 18 residues. Germline-derived CDR1 and CDR2 are MNHEY and SVGAGI. Deletions cut 0 bases from V and 7 bases from J, with 24 bases between. The CDR3 here is CASSYSSPPSGVGGTQYF. The CDR3 DNA reads as TGTGCCAGCAGTTACTCCTCACCCCCATCAGGGGTCGGGGGGACCCAGTACTTC.

This chain links TRBV20-1 with TRBJ2-1; TRBD1 matches 10 bases. Germline-derived CDR1 and CDR2 are DFQATT and SNEGSKA (reference sequence). The CDR3 length is 15 residues. The DNA of the CDR3 is TGCAATGCCAGTCCGACAGGGGGCGCAGTCAATGAGCAGTTCTTC. Amino acids: CNASPTGGAVNEQFF.

A remark on this clonotype: With a much larger clone just one base away, this may be a read error. The J gene is TRBJ2-1, the V gene TRBV5-5; no clear D. Germline loops: CDR1 SGHKS, CDR2 YYEKEE (reference sequence). The CDR3 is 12 residues long. The ends were cut back, 1 base at V and 7 bases at J, with 6 bases in the middle. CDR3 protein: CASSLIENEQFF. The CDR3 coding sequence is TGTGCCAGCAGCTTGATAGAAAATGAGCAGTTCTTC.

Comments on this clonotype: Mismatch with germline at one junction end may stem from a read error. The genes are TRBV4-2 and TRBJ1-2; possibly TRBD1 for D (5 bases). The germline V gene has CDR1 LGHNA and CDR2 YNFKEQ. The CDR3 spans 14 residues. The CDR3 loop reads CAISQVRQGGGYTF. The CDR3 nucleotides read TGTGCCATCAGCCAAGTAAGGCAGGGAGGAGGCTACACCTTC.

Details on this clonotype: A junction end diverges from the germline sequence, so it may reflect a read error. The rearrangement uses TRBV20-1 and TRBJ2-1, with 8 positions matching TRBD2. From germline, CDR1 is DFQATT and CDR2 SNEGSKA (reference sequence). CDR3 length equals 17 residues. The CDR3 coding sequence is TGCAGTGCTAGTCCCCTTAGCTCGGGAGGGCCTCACAATGAGCGGTTCTTC. Its protein is CSASPLSSGGPHNERFF.

A few counts support this clonotype. The gene calls are TRBV5-6 and TRBJ2-7; D is unresolved. The germline V and J ends were trimmed by 3 bases and 0 bases, with 13 bases remaining between them. CDR1 and CDR2 from the germline V gene are SGHDT and YYEEEE. CDR3 length: 15 residues. CDR3 nucleotide sequence: TGTGCCAGCAGCTCGTTTCGCGGAGCCTCCTACGAGCAGTACTTC. Protein: CASSSFRGASYEQYF.

As regards this clonotype: The junction departs from the called germline gene at one end, perhaps through a read error. The genes are TRBV20-1 and TRBJ2-5, with 9 bases aligning to TRBD2. The CDR3 covers 15 residues. Germline CDR1 and CDR2: DFQATT and SNEGSKA (reference sequence). The CDR3 loop is CSTRASGEGRETQYF. The CDR3 DNA sequence: TGCAGTACTAGGGCTAGCGGGGAGGGGAGAGAGACCCAGTACTTC.

A remark on this clonotype: One base away lies a much larger clone, so this may be a sequencing read error. V gene TRBV10-3 combines with J gene TRBJ2-3; no clear D. Germline CDR1 and CDR2: ENHRY and SYGVKD. The CDR3 is 14 amino acids. The CDR3 loop is CAISESGSTDAQYF. The CDR3 region has the DNA TGTGCCATCAGTGAGTCGGGCTCCACAGATGCGCAGTATTTT.